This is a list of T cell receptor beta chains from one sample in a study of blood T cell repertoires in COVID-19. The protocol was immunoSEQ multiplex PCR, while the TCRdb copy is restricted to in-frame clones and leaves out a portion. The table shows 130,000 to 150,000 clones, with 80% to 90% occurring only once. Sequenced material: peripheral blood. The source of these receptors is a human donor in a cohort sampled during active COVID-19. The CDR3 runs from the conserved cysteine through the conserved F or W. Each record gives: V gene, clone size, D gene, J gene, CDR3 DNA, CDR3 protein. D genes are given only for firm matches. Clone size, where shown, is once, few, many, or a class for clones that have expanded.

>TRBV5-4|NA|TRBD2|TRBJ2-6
TGTGCCAGCAGCCCGGGGGGGGTTGGTGGGGCCAACGTCCTGACTTTC
CASSPGGVGGANVLTF
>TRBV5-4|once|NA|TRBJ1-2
TGTGCCAGCAGCCCACCCCGGGGGGGGGAAAACTATGGCTACACCTTC
CASSPPRGGENYGYTF
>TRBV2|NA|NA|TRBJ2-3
TGTGCCAGCCGGGGTCGGAATACGCAGTATTTT
CASRGRNTQYF
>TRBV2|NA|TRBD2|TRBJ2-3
TGTGCCAGCAGTGGGCTCCCTTGGCGGGGGGACACAGATACGCAGTATTTT
CASSGLPWRGDTDTQYF
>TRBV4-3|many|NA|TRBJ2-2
TGCGCCAGCAGCCAAGACAGGTTAAACACCGGGGAGCTGTTTTTT
CASSQDRLNTGELFF
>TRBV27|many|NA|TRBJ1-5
TGTGCCAGCAGTTTATATGGTCCGGGAGGGCAGCCCCAGCATTTT
CASSLYGPGGQPQHF
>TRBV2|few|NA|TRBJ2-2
TGTGCCAGCAGTAAACAGGGAACGGTGAACACCGGGGAGCTGTTTTTT
CASSKQGTVNTGELFF
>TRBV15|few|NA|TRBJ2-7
TGTGCCACCAGCAGAGCGGGGGACTACGAGCAGTACTTC
CATSRAGDYEQYF
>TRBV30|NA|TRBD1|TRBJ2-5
TGTGCCTGGGGGACAGGGTCCTACGGGACCCAGTACTTC
CAWGTGSYGTQYF
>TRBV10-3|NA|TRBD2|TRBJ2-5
TGTGCCATCAGTAGAGGTAGCGGGGAACGTGGGGAGACCCAGTACTTC
CAISRGSGERGETQYF
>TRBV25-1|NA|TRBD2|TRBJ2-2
TGTGCCAGCACCACACGCGGAAGCGGGGGGCCGAACACCGGGGAGCTGTTTTTT
CASTTRGSGGPNTGELFF
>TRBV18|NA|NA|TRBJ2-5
TGTGCCAGCTCACCATTGGCGGCGAGGGAGACCCAGTACTTC
CASSPLAARETQYF
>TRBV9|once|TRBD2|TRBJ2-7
TGTGCCAGCAGCGTAGAACCTAGCGGGGGCTACGAGCAGTACTTC
CASSVEPSGGYEQYF
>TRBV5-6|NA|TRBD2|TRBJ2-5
TGTGCCAGCAGTACCGCCCCGGGGGGGGGTGGTGGAGAGACCCAGTACTTC
CASSTAPGGGGGETQYF
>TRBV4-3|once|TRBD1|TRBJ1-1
TGCGCCAGCAGCCAAGATTGGGGGACAGGGCCGAACACTGAAGCTTTCTTT
CASSQDWGTGPNTEAFF
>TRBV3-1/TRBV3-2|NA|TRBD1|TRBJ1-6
TGTGCCAGCAGCCAAGGAGGAGGGGGCGTCGGCTCACCCCTCCACTTT
CASSQGGGGVGSPLHF
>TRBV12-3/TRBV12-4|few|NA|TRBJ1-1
TGTGCCAGCAGCCCCCCCAAAAACACTGAAGCTTTCTTT
CASSPPKNTEAFF
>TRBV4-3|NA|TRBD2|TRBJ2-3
TGCGCCAGCAGCCAAGCGCTAGCGGGGGGATATACGCAGTATTTT
CASSQALAGGYTQYF
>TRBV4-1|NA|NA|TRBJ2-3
TGCGCCAGCAGCAGACTCGTGCAGGGGAACACAGATACGCAGTATTTT
CASSRLVQGNTDTQYF
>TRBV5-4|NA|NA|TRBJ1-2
TGTGCCAGCAGCTCCCCCACTACACGGGACTATGGCTACACCTTC
CASSSPTTRDYGYTF
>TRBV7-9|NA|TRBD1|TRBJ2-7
TGTGCCAGCAGCTTAGACAGGACAGGGTCCGTCGAGCAGTACTTC
CASSLDRTGSVEQYF
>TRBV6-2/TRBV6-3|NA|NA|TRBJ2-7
TGTGCCAGCAGCGCCCTTCGGGGCTACGAGCAGTACTTC
CASSALRGYEQYF
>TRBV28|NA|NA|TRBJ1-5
TGTGCCAGCAGTTATGGTGCGGGCAATCAGCCCCAGCATTTT
CASSYGAGNQPQHF
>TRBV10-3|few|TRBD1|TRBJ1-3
TGTGCCATCAGTGTGGCAGGGGGTGGTGGAAACACCATATATTTT
CAISVAGGGGNTIYF
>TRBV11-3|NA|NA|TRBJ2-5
TGTGCCAGCAGCTTAGGGGGCCAGGCCCAAGAGACCCAGTACTTC
CASSLGGQAQETQYF
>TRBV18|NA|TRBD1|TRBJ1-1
TGTGCCAGCTCACCAAACAGGGGCACTGAAGCTTTCTTT
CASSPNRGTEAFF